What follows are 23 T cell receptor beta chains derived from one specimen sequenced in a study of T cells after posttransplantation cyclophosphamide. The method was immunoSEQ multiplex PCR; TCRdb's version includes in-frame clones alone and lacks a portion of them. There are roughly 14,000 clones in the sample; about 80% occur only once, and approximately 0.8% lies in the top ten. Sequenced material: memory CD4+ T cells sorted from PBMCs. These receptors all stem from a middle-aged man in good health, CMV-negative, and a related stem cell transplant donor.

J is TRBJ1-2 and V is TRBV5-5, with 8 nucleotides matching TRBD1. V lost 0 bases and J lost 8; bases outside the gene matches: 12. Germline CDR1 and CDR2: SGHKS and YYEKEE (reference sequence). This CDR3 has 16 amino acids. The CDR3 DNA reads TGTGCCAGCAGCTTGGGGGATCGAGACAGGGGATCCGGCTACACCTTC. Translating gives CASSLGDRDRGSGYTF.

V gene TRBV7-8 combines with J gene TRBJ1-3, with TRBD1 matching over 7 bases. The CDR3 loop spans 15 amino acids. Germline values: CDR1 SGHVS, CDR2 FQNEAQ. The ends lost 3 bases at V and 2 bases at J; junction bases unmatched: 4. CDR3 in amino acids: CASSFSDRAGNTIYF. CDR3 DNA: TGTGCCAGCAGCTTTTCAGACAGGGCTGGAAACACCATATATTTT.

The CDR3 coding sequence is TGTGCCAGCAGGGCGGGATTCAATGAGCAGTTCTTC. As protein: CASRAGFNEQFF. The chain couples TRBV25-1 to TRBJ2-1; tentative D call: TRBD2 (6 bases). This CDR3 is built from 12 residues. Trimming removed 6 bases at V and 6 bases at J, with 9 bases between. Germline V lookup: CDR1 MGHDK, CDR2 SYGVNS.

The chain employs TRBV7-2 and TRBJ2-5; the D gene is possibly TRBD2 (5 bases). V was shortened by 1 base and J by 2 bases, with 11 bases between the two germline ends. The CDR3 length is 15 residues. The germline gives CDR1 SGHTA, CDR2 FQGNSA. The DNA of the CDR3 is TGTGCCAGCAGCTTAGTTGGTAGCGCTCAAGAGACCCAGTACTTC. Translating gives CASSLVGSAQETQYF.

This clone was seen a few times. The chain has TRBV28 and TRBJ1-1, with TRBD1 matching 7 bases. V lost 5 bases to trimming and J lost 11 bases; unmatched junction nucleotides: 8. Germline V gene data show CDR1 as MDHEN and CDR2 as SYDVKM. This CDR3 contains 12 residues. The CDR3 coding sequence is TGTGCCAGCAGTCAGAGACAGGGAGTGGCTTTCTTT. This gives the protein CASSQRQGVAFF.

J is TRBJ1-2 and V is TRBV25-1; the match to TRBD1 covers 8 bases. The CDR3 runs 14 residues. The germline gives CDR1 MGHDK, CDR2 SYGVNS. Trimming at V came to 6 bases and at J to 5 bases, leaving 8 bases not matched to a gene. Here the CDR3 reads CASRDSQGGYGYTF. Here the CDR3 DNA reads TGTGCCAGCAGAGATTCACAGGGGGGATATGGCTACACCTTC.

This chain joins TRBV5-1 and TRBJ2-2, with TRBD2 identical over 12 bases. The CDR3 covers 17 residues. V dropped 4 bases and J dropped 5; count of bases not matched to a gene: 9. Per germline, CDR1 SGHRS and CDR2 YFSETQ. CDR3: CASSLGTSGLSTGELFF. Written as DNA, the CDR3 is TGCGCCAGCAGCCTGGGGACTAGCGGGTTATCGACCGGGGAGCTGTTTTTT.

The chain joins TRBV5-1 to TRBJ2-3; tentatively, D is TRBD1 (5 bases). The CDR3 has 14 residues. V lost 0 bases and J lost 6, with 11 bases in between. Germline V CDR1 and CDR2: SGHRS, YFSETQ. CDR3 region: CASSLGQGQDTQYF. CDR3 coding DNA: TGCGCCAGCAGCTTGGGCCAGGGTCAGGATACGCAGTATTTT. Filled out from reference TRBV5-1 and TRBJ2-3, the complete variable domain reads KAGVTQTPRYLIKTRGQQVTLSCSPISGHRSVSWYQQTPGQGLQFLFEYFSETQRNKGNFPGRFSGRQFSNSRSEMNVSTLELGDSALYLCASSLGQGQDTQYFGPGTRLTVL.

The chain has TRBV19 and TRBJ1-2, with TRBD1 matching over 7 bases. The germline V gene has CDR1 LNHDA and CDR2 SQIVND (reference sequence). Trimming removed 6 bases from V and 2 bases from J; junction bases left unmatched: 3. CDR3 length: 13 amino acids. For the CDR3, the DNA is TGTGCCAGTAGAGGACAGGACAACTATGGCTACACCTTC. This gives the protein CASRGQDNYGYTF.

This clone was observed a few times. The J gene is TRBJ2-6, the V gene TRBV6-1; D call uncertain. Per germline, CDR1 MNHNS and CDR2 SASEGT. Trimming took off 4 bases at V and 0 bases at J, with 7 bases between the two ends. The CDR3 covers 15 residues. Here the CDR3 reads CASSVHNSGANVLTF. CDR3 sequence (DNA): TGTGCCAGCAGTGTCCACAACTCTGGGGCCAACGTCCTGACTTTC.

This clone was seen a few times. The chain employs TRBV5-1 and TRBJ2-1, with D possibly being TRBD2 (5 bases). Trimming cost V 0 bases and J 6 bases, with 10 bases left between them. This CDR3 contains 14 residues. Germline assignment: CDR1 SGHRS and CDR2 YFSETQ. CDR3 DNA: TGCGCCAGCAGCTTGGGGCCGGGGTCCAATGAGCAGTTCTTC. It yields the protein CASSLGPGSNEQFF. The complete variable domain, with remaining parts taken from reference TRBV5-1 and TRBJ2-1, reads KAGVTQTPRYLIKTRGQQVTLSCSPISGHRSVSWYQQTPGQGLQFLFEYFSETQRNKGNFPGRFSGRQFSNSRSEMNVSTLELGDSALYLCASSLGPGSNEQFFGPGTRLTVL.

This chain uses TRBV5-4 with TRBJ1-1; D not resolved. V lost 1 base, J lost 8 bases, and 12 bases lay in between. The CDR3 consists of 13 residues. Germline values: CDR1 SGHNT, CDR2 YYREEE (reference sequence). The CDR3 loop reads CASSLPSAVEAFF. The CDR3 coding sequence is TGTGCCAGCAGCTTGCCGTCGGCGGTGGAAGCTTTCTTT.

The chain joins TRBV21-1 to TRBJ2-1; no DNA check was done on the table's D call, TRBD2. TRBV21-1 is classified as a pseudogene. CDR3 length: 16 residues. The CDR3 is CASSDGVDYSSNEQFF. The CDR3 nucleotides are TGTGCCAGCAGCGATGGGGTGGACTACTCTAGTAATGAGCAGTTCTTC.

This clone was seen a handful of times. This chain links TRBV9 with TRBJ1-5, with a possible D match to TRBD1 (6 bases). This CDR3 contains 15 residues. Germline values: CDR1 SGDLS, CDR2 YYNGEE. Trimming removed 4 bases from V and 5 bases from J, with 16 bases in between. Written as DNA, the CDR3 is TGTGCCAGCAGCATGTCAGGGGAGACGCATCAGCCCCAGCATTTT. Amino acid sequence: CASSMSGETHQPQHF.

This chain joins TRBV27 and TRBJ1-2, with unresolved D. CDR3 length: 13 residues. The V end was cut by 2 bases, the J end by 7 bases, with 11 bases between. The germline gives CDR1 MNHEY, CDR2 SMNVEV (reference sequence). The CDR3 DNA reads TGTGCCAGCAGTTTAAACGATGCGGCTGGCTACACCTTC. This translates into CASSLNDAAGYTF.

This clone was observed a handful of times. The chain is built from TRBV5-4 and TRBJ1-1; D is possibly TRBD1 (5 bases). The CDR3 covers 13 residues. V lost 2 bases to trimming and J lost 4 bases, with 9 bases between them. In germline, CDR1 is SGHNT, CDR2 YYREEE (reference sequence). This CDR3 is CASSFKGFTEAFF. In DNA, the CDR3 is TGTGCCAGCAGCTTTAAGGGGTTCACTGAAGCTTTCTTT. The full variable domain, with the rest looked up from reference TRBV5-4 and TRBJ1-1, is ETGVTQSPTHLIKTRGQQVTLRCSSQSGHNTVSWYQQALGQGPQFIFQYYREEENGRGNFPPRFSGLQFPNYSSELNVNALELDDSALYLCASSFKGFTEAFFGQGTRLTVV.

For this clone: Relative to the germline gene, one junction end is altered; a read error may explain this. The chain combines TRBV9 with TRBJ1-2; TRBD1 agrees at 8 bases. Germline values: CDR1 SGDLS, CDR2 YYNGEE. The CDR3 loop spans 15 amino acids. DNA for the CDR3: TGTGCCAGCAGCGTGACAGGGGAAGTATATAGTGGCTACCCCTTC. Its protein product is CASSVTGEVYSGYPF.

CDR3 region: CASRGGTGRNSPLHF. In DNA, the CDR3 is TGTGCCAGCAGGGGGGGGACAGGGCGTAATTCACCCCTCCACTTT. This sequence joins TRBV2 and TRBJ1-6; 9 positions agree with TRBD1. V lost 6 bases to trimming and J lost 6 bases; unmatched junction nucleotides: 6. Per the germline V gene, CDR1 is SNHLY and CDR2 is FYNNEI. The CDR3 covers 15 residues.

The chain carries TRBV6-6 and TRBJ2-5; D remains ambiguous. The V gene's germline CDR1 is MNHNY and CDR2 SVGAGI (reference sequence). The CDR3 consists of 15 residues. V lost 5 bases to trimming and J lost 1 base, with 14 bases between them. CDR3 coding DNA: TGTGCCAGCAGTCCTCACGCGGTCGCCCAAGAGACCCAGTACTTC. Translated: CASSPHAVAQETQYF.

V gene TRBV7-7 combines with J gene TRBJ2-3; TRBD1 aligns across 8 bases. J lost 6 bases, V lost 3 bases, and 5 bases had no gene match. Germline CDR1 and CDR2: SSHAT and FNYEAQ (reference sequence). This CDR3 region has 14 residues. The CDR3: CASSFTGGMDTQYF. CDR3 nucleotide sequence: TGTGCCAGCAGCTTCACAGGGGGTATGGATACGCAGTATTTT. Full variable domain (missing parts from reference TRBV7-7 and TRBJ2-3): GAGVSQSPRYKVTKRGQDVTLRCDPISSHATLYWYQQALGQGPEFLTYFNYEAQPDKSGLPSDRFSAERPEGSISTLTIQRTEQRDSAMYRCASSFTGGMDTQYFGPGTRLTVL.

The rearrangement uses TRBV5-4 and TRBJ2-4; 9 bases fit TRBD1. Trimming took 4 bases from V and 9 from J; bases not matched to a gene: 14. Germline V gives CDR1 SGHNT, CDR2 YYREEE (reference sequence). This CDR3 is built from 16 residues. The CDR3 sequence is CASSGKGGQGVGIQYF. In nucleotides, the CDR3 is TGTGCCAGCAGCGGGAAGGGGGGACAGGGCGTCGGCATTCAGTACTTC.

The CDR3 loop reads CASSFTTGGGETQYF. CDR3 DNA sequence: TGTGCCAGCAGCTTTACTACAGGGGGCGGAGAGACCCAGTACTTC. This chain connects TRBV5-5 to TRBJ2-5, with 9 bases fitting TRBD1. The length of the CDR3 is 15 residues. Germline lookup yields CDR1 SGHKS and CDR2 YYEKEE (reference sequence). The junction had 6 bases not matched to a gene; V was cut back by 2 bases and J by 4 bases.

The CDR3 region has the DNA TGTGCCAGCAGCGTAAGCTGGTTACAGGGGGCTCAGCCGGGTCGTTATGGCTACACCTTC. Amino acid sequence: CASSVSWLQGAQPGRYGYTF. The rearrangement uses TRBV9 and TRBJ1-2, with TRBD1 identical over 9 bases. Germline V gene data show CDR1 as SGDLS and CDR2 as YYNGEE. Germline trimming cut 1 base from V and 5 bases from J; bases unmatched to any gene: 21. This CDR3 is 20 amino acids long.